This paragraph reports one T cell receptor (beta chain). The source of the sample is a study of OX40 agonist ivuxolimab in advanced cancers. Background on the study: Partial responses were recorded for three patients, including one with hepatocellular carcinoma and two with cutaneous melanoma.

Germline loops: CDR1 MNHEY, CDR2 SMNVEV (reference sequence). CDR3 length equals 16 residues. The V and J ends lost 5 bases and 2 bases respectively, with 16 bases between them. Produced via immunoSEQ multiplex PCR; TCRdb's table is partial and in-frame only. The profile shows about 19,000 clones, 70% to 90% of them singletons. The chain links TRBV27 to TRBJ1-5; D is perhaps TRBD1 (5 bases). This TCR came from an adult with an advanced solid tumor such as melanoma, head and neck, liver or kidney cancer. The sample in question was CD4+ or CD8+ T cells sorted from blood, obtained in a trial of the OX40 agonist ivuxolimab. As DNA, the CDR3 is TGTGCCAGCAGTCCTCTGACAGACCCTCGCAATCAGCCCCAGCATTTT. Amino acid sequence: CASSPLTDPRNQPQHF.